Below, 10 T cell receptor beta chains from the same sample are listed, as sequenced in a study of blood T cell repertoires in COVID-19. TCRdb keeps only in-frame clones here, not all; method: immunoSEQ multiplex PCR. Of roughly 80,000 clones in the sample, roughly 87% were seen once. The sequencing sample was made of peripheral blood. The receptors derive from a woman aged 80 or older with active or convalescent COVID-19.

This clone has a handful of counts. The chain uses TRBV2 and TRBJ2-2; TRBD2 is a possible D gene (5 bases). This CDR3 is built from 14 residues. Germline V lookup: CDR1 SNHLY, CDR2 FYNNEI. V was clipped by 6 bases and J by 0 bases, with 8 bases between them. CDR3 in amino acids: CASRQLANTGELFF. DNA for the CDR3: TGTGCCAGCAGACAACTAGCGAACACCGGGGAGCTGTTTTTT.

This chain links TRBV6-6 with TRBJ2-6, with TRBD2 as a possible D gene (6 bases). The CDR3 contains 15 residues. Trimming removed 2 bases from V and 2 bases from J, with 7 bases in between. Germline V lookup: CDR1 MNHNY, CDR2 SVGAGI (reference sequence). The CDR3, as DNA: TGTGCCAGCAGTTACGGAGGGACTGGGGCCAACGTCCTGACTTTC. This gives the protein CASSYGGTGANVLTF.

The gene calls are TRBV9 and TRBJ1-6; 8 bases map to TRBD1. The CDR3 loop spans 15 amino acids. Germline loops: CDR1 SGDLS, CDR2 YYNGEE. Germline trimming cut 0 bases from V and 7 bases from J; bases unmatched to any gene: 3. The CDR3 nucleotides are TGTGCCAGCAGCGTAGCGACAGGGGAGAATTCACCCCTCCACTTT. Translation: CASSVATGENSPLHF. Combining the CDR3 with reference TRBV9 and TRBJ1-6 gives the whole variable domain DSGVTQTPKHLITATGQRVTLRCSPRSGDLSVYWYQQSLDQGLQFLIQYYNGEERAKGNILERFSAQQFPDLHSELNLSSLELGDSALYFCASSVATGENSPLHFGNGTRLTVT.

The V gene is TRBV2, the J gene TRBJ2-5, with D tentatively TRBD2 (6 bases). The CDR3 is 14 residues long. Germline V CDR1 and CDR2: SNHLY, FYNNEI. Trimming shortened V by 0 bases and J by 5 bases, and 10 bases separated the two germline ends. The CDR3 nucleotides read TGTGCCAGCAGTGAAGCGGAGGGGCGGGAGACCCAGTACTTC. Protein sequence: CASSEAEGRETQYF. Variable domain in full (rest from reference TRBV2 and TRBJ2-5): EPEVTQTPSHQVTQMGQEVILRCVPISNHLYFYWYRQILGQKVEFLVSFYNNEISEKSEIFDDQFSVERPDGSNFTLKIRSTKLEDSAMYFCASSEAEGRETQYFGPGTRLLVL.

The V gene is TRBV7-2, the J gene TRBJ1-5; a possible D gene is TRBD1 (6 bases). V shed 2 bases and J shed 5 bases, with 13 bases lying between them. Germline lookup yields CDR1 SGHTA and CDR2 FQGNSA. The CDR3 consists of 15 residues. DNA of the CDR3: TGTGCCAGCAGCTTAAGGGCAGGGGTAGATCAGCCCCAGCATTTT. The encoded protein is CASSLRAGVDQPQHF.

In DNA, the CDR3 is TGTGCCAGCAGTTTACCAGGTTCACCCCTCCACTTT. This codes for CASSLPGSPLHF. The chain links TRBV12-3 or TRBV12-4 to TRBJ1-6; D is ambiguous. Trimming stripped 2 bases from V and 9 bases from J, with 5 bases between. The CDR3 is 12 amino acids.

The rearrangement joins TRBV19 to TRBJ1-1, with D perhaps matching TRBD1 (5 bases). The germline V gene encodes CDR1 LNHDA and CDR2 SQIVND (reference sequence). The CDR3 is 14 amino acids. V shed 2 bases and J shed 3 bases, with 10 bases lying between them. The CDR3 bases are TGTGCCAGTAGTATATCGCAGGGTTACACTGAAGCTTTCTTT. This translates into CASSISQGYTEAFF.

The chain carries TRBV7-2 and TRBJ2-7, with D tentatively TRBD2 (5 bases). In germline, CDR1 is SGHTA, CDR2 FQGNSA. Trimming left V 2 bases short and J 2 bases short, with 13 bases between. The CDR3 loop spans 15 amino acids. CDR3 residues: CASSLYEGTAYEQYF. DNA of the CDR3: TGTGCCAGCAGCTTATATGAGGGAACAGCCTACGAGCAGTACTTC. Filled out from reference TRBV7-2 and TRBJ2-7, the complete variable domain reads GAGVSQSPSNKVTEKGKDVELRCDPISGHTALYWYRQSLGQGLEFLIYFQGNSAPDKSGLPSDRFSAERTGGSVSTLTIQRTQQEDSAVYLCASSLYEGTAYEQYFGPGTRLTVT.

The V and J genes are TRBV6-2 or TRBV6-3 and TRBJ1-2, with D perhaps TRBD1 (6 bases). CDR3 length: 11 amino acids. Germline CDR1 MNHEY, CDR2 SVGEGT. Between the trimmed V and J ends, which lost 5 bases and 8 bases, there was a span of 9 bases. In DNA, the CDR3 is TGTGCCAGCAGTATCAGGGGCGGCTACACCTTC. Translating gives CASSIRGGYTF.

V gene TRBV7-2 combines with J gene TRBJ1-6; D call uncertain. The CDR3 has 15 residues. Germline V gene lookup returns CDR1 SGHTA and CDR2 FQGNSA. V was pared by 2 bases and J by 6 bases, with 11 bases between. The CDR3 DNA follows: TGTGCCAGCAGCTTATCTGGCGGCGGTAATTCACCCCTCCACTTT. It translates to CASSLSGGGNSPLHF. Drawing the rest from reference TRBV7-2 and TRBJ1-6, the complete variable domain is GAGVSQSPSNKVTEKGKDVELRCDPISGHTALYWYRQSLGQGLEFLIYFQGNSAPDKSGLPSDRFSAERTGGSVSTLTIQRTQQEDSAVYLCASSLSGGGNSPLHFGNGTRLTVT.